This passage covers 10 T cell receptor beta chains from one sample sequenced in a study of neurological immune-mediated disorders. Each CDR3 protein is one row after TCRdb ran MiXCR on the 5' RACE reads. The profile shows fewer than 25,000 distinct CDR3 sequences, 13% of them singletons. Sequenced material: PBMCs. The receptors shown here come from a woman aged 40-49 years with HTLV-1-associated myelopathy (HAM/TSP).

This clonotype was observed at least ten times. The rearrangement links TRBV5-1 to TRBJ1-2; tentative D call: TRBD1 (6 bases). In germline, CDR1 is SGHRS, CDR2 YFSETQ. The CDR3 has 16 amino acids. V was shortened by 1 base and J by 5 bases, with 18 bases between the two germline ends. The CDR3 spells CASSLRSGGAVYGYTF. The CDR3 DNA reads TGCGCCAGCAGCTTGAGGTCGGGGGGCGCGGTATATGGCTACACCTTC.

This clonotype was seen repeatedly, ten times or more. The genes are TRBV6-5 and TRBJ2-7, with 8 bases identical to TRBD1. Germline CDR1 and CDR2: MNHEY and SVGAGI. With V trimmed by 0 bases and J by 5 bases, 3 bases remained unmatched. CDR3 length equals 14 residues. CDR3: CASSYSQGAHEQYF. The CDR3 bases are TGTGCCAGCAGTTACTCCCAGGGGGCACACGAGCAGTACTTC.

This clonotype appeared many times. V and J are TRBV20-1 and TRBJ1-6; tentative D call: TRBD1 (5 bases). Trimming removed 0 bases from V and 10 bases from J, with 13 bases in between. There are 14 residues in the CDR3. The V gene's germline CDR1 is DFQATT and CDR2 SNEGSKA (reference sequence). CDR3 in amino acids: CSAREGGGRSPLHF. The CDR3, as DNA: TGCAGTGCTAGAGAGGGGGGAGGGAGATCACCCCTCCACTTT.

The sample holds a few counts of this clonotype. At one of its ends the junction is not consistent with the germline gene, which may arise from a read error. V gene TRBV7-9 combines with J gene TRBJ2-7, with no clear D. This CDR3 has 13 residues. Germline loops: CDR1 SEHNR, CDR2 FQNEAQ (reference sequence). The CDR3 sequence: CTSSLNDAGEKYF. The CDR3 nucleotides read TGTACCAGCAGCTTAAACGATGCCGGCGAGAAGTACTTC.

At least ten counts were recorded for this clonotype. V is TRBV5-1 and J is TRBJ2-1; D not resolved. The V gene lost 4 bases and the J gene lost 7 bases, with 6 bases spanning the gap. The CDR3 has 11 amino acids. Germline V gene data show CDR1 as SGHRS and CDR2 as YFSETQ. CDR3 amino acids: CASSLRNEQFF. Here the CDR3 DNA reads TGCGCCAGCAGCCTCAGAAATGAGCAGTTCTTC.

This clonotype came up many times. This rearrangement joins TRBV7-8 to TRBJ2-3; 16 bases fit TRBD2. This CDR3 comprises 18 residues. After removal of 4 bases from V and 4 bases from J, the junction contained 8 bases not matched to a gene. In germline, CDR1 is SGHVS, CDR2 FQNEAQ. The CDR3 bases are TGTGCCAGCAGCTCGGGACTAGCGGGGGGGCGGTTCTCAGATACGCAGTATTTT. Translating it yields CASSSGLAGGRFSDTQYF.

In this sample, this clonotype turned up many times. The V and J genes are TRBV28 and TRBJ1-2, with D unresolved. Germline lookup yields CDR1 MDHEN and CDR2 SYDVKM. With 6 bases removed from V and 8 bases from J, the gap between germline ends came to 10 bases. The CDR3 extends over 11 amino acids. In DNA form, the CDR3 reads TGTGCCAGCAGGTGGAATACAGGCTACACCTTC. Protein: CASRWNTGYTF.

This clonotype came up many times. The chain is built from TRBV2 and TRBJ2-5, with TRBD2 matching 8 bases. Germline V lookup: CDR1 SNHLY, CDR2 FYNNEI. The V gene end was trimmed by 4 bases and the J gene end by 4 bases; junction bases not matched to a gene: 5. This CDR3 has 14 amino acids. The CDR3 nucleotides are TGTGCCAGCAGTGGGTCCGGGGGGGTAGAGACCCAGTACTTC. Its translation: CASSGSGGVETQYF.

The sample holds many counts of this clonotype. The V and J genes are TRBV5-5 and TRBJ2-4; possibly TRBD1 for D (6 bases). The CDR3 sequence is 15 residues long. Trimming took 2 bases from V and 8 from J, leaving 17 bases between them. Germline V CDR1 and CDR2: SGHKS, YYEKEE (reference sequence). This CDR3 reads CASSFDQEPGDIQYF. The CDR3 DNA reads TGTGCCAGCAGCTTTGACCAGGAGCCAGGGGACATTCAGTACTTC.

This clonotype was detected ten times or more. Mismatch with germline at one junction end may stem from a read error. This chain joins TRBV6-5 and TRBJ2-1, with 8 bases identical to TRBD2. This CDR3 is 14 amino acids long. Looked up from germline, CDR1 is MNHEY and CDR2 is SVGAGI. The CDR3 DNA sequence: TGTGCCAGCAGTCCCGGACTAGCCTATAATGAGCAGTTCTTC. It translates to CASSPGLAYNEQFF.